The following is a T cell receptor (beta chain) sequence with its context. These data come from a study of cytomegalovirus exposure and HLA in healthy donors. In the PCR, 60 Vbeta and 13 Jbeta primers were used. Some clones are missing from TCRdb's copy, which holds only in-frame ones; the method was immunoSEQ multiplex PCR. The sample records 150,000 to 200,000 clones, under 80% being singletons. V was cut by 4 bases and J by 3 bases, with 16 bases left in between. This CDR3 is 17 amino acids long. Looked up from germline, CDR1 is MNHEY and CDR2 is SMNVEV (reference sequence). Sequenced: PBMCs. V and J are TRBV27 and TRBJ2-6; D is undetermined. The receptor's source is a female donor in good health and CMV-seronegative. The CDR3 bases are TGTGCCAGCAGTTCACCTGGTCGGCGGTTTGGGGCCAACGTCCTGACTTTC. Translation gives CASSSPGRRFGANVLTF.